The 16 T cell receptor beta chains below come from one sample, sequenced in a study of blood T cell repertoires in COVID-19. Sequencing used immunoSEQ multiplex PCR; TCRdb keeps in-frame clones, though not all of them. The data show 150,000 to 190,000 clones, more than 75% seen once. The sample consisted of peripheral blood. The receptors derive from a woman aged 55-69 years with COVID-19, enrolled during active disease.

This chain links TRBV6-6 with TRBJ1-5, with 7 bases aligning to TRBD1. CDR1 is MNHNY and CDR2 is SVGAGI in the germline V gene (reference sequence). The CDR3 has 14 residues. With 4 bases clipped from V and 7 bases from J, the junction kept 7 bases outside the gene matches. The CDR3 reads CASSFTGEGQPQHF. CDR3 sequence (DNA): TGTGCCAGCAGTTTCACAGGGGAAGGCCAGCCCCAGCATTTT.

The chain is built from TRBV5-1 and TRBJ1-1; 8 bases fit TRBD1. This CDR3 comprises 12 residues. V was pared by 4 bases and J by 6 bases, with 2 bases of the junction left unmatched. In germline, CDR1 is SGHRS, CDR2 YFSETQ. This chain's CDR3 is CASSTQGAEAFF. CDR3 nucleotide sequence: TGCGCCAGCAGCACACAGGGGGCTGAAGCTTTCTTT.

The chain recombines TRBV4-1 with TRBJ1-2; 7 bases align to TRBD1. Germline V gives CDR1 MGHRA, CDR2 YSYEKL. The V gene end was trimmed by 3 bases and the J gene end by 4 bases; junction bases not matched to a gene: 14. The CDR3 is made up of 17 amino acids. The CDR3 sequence is CASSHPGTAHSSYGYTF. CDR3 bases: TGCGCCAGCAGCCACCCCGGGACAGCTCATTCCAGCTATGGCTACACCTTC.

The chain uses TRBV19 and TRBJ1-5; no clear D gene. This CDR3 comprises 13 residues. Trimming took 7 bases from V and 5 from J, leaving 12 bases between them. Germline V gene sequence: CDR1 LNHDA, CDR2 SQIVND (reference sequence). In nucleotides, the CDR3 is TGTGCCAGTACGGGGAGGGTGGATCAGCCCCAGCATTTT. Translation gives CASTGRVDQPQHF.

J is TRBJ2-5 and V is TRBV12-5; 12 nucleotides match TRBD1. CDR3 length: 16 amino acids. Germline V gene sequence: CDR1 LGHNT, CDR2 FRNRAP. V lost 5 bases, J lost 5 bases, and 9 bases stayed unmatched. For the CDR3, the DNA is TGTGCTAGTGGTCCGGGGGACAGGGGGCGAAGGGAGACCCAGTACTTC. Encoded protein: CASGPGDRGRRETQYF.

V is TRBV6-5 and J is TRBJ1-2; TRBD1 might be the D (6 bases). V was shortened by 6 bases and J by 7 bases, with 15 bases between the two germline ends. CDR3 length equals 13 residues. Per the germline V gene, CDR1 is MNHEY and CDR2 is SVGAGI. CDR3 sequence reads: CASRFDRSGGYTF. CDR3 nucleotide sequence: TGTGCCAGCAGATTCGACAGGAGTGGTGGCTACACCTTC.

This sequence joins TRBV29-1 and TRBJ1-1; 7 nucleotides match TRBD1. The CDR3 spans 13 residues. J was trimmed by 5 bases and V by 4 bases; bases with no gene match: 7. Per the germline V gene, CDR1 is SQVTM and CDR2 is ANQGSEA. In nucleotides, the CDR3 is TGCAGCGTTGCAGACAGGGTCGGTACTGAAGCTTTCTTT. Protein sequence: CSVADRVGTEAFF. Variable domain in full (rest from reference TRBV29-1 and TRBJ1-1): SAVISQKPSRDICQRGTSLTIQCQVDSQVTMMFWYRQQPGQSLTLIATANQGSEATYESGFVIDKFPISRPNLTFSTLTVSNMSPEDSSIYLCSVADRVGTEAFFGQGTRLTVV.

The V and J genes are TRBV7-3 and TRBJ1-2, with D uncertain. V lost 0 bases and J 0 bases, leaving 8 bases between the germline ends. Per germline, CDR1 SGHTA and CDR2 FQGTGA. The CDR3 is 15 residues long. Here the CDR3 DNA reads TGTGCCAGCAGCTTAACTCCACTCGCTAACTATGGCTACACCTTC. It encodes CASSLTPLANYGYTF.

The chain combines TRBV5-6 with TRBJ1-1; 10 bases line up with TRBD1. Germline V gene data show CDR1 as SGHDT and CDR2 as YYEEEE. With 2 bases clipped from V and 4 bases from J, the junction kept 5 bases outside the gene matches. The CDR3 runs to 15 residues. CDR3 DNA sequence: TGTGCCAGCAGCTTTAGGGACAGGGGTGGCACTGAAGCTTTCTTT. Translated, it gives CASSFRDRGGTEAFF.

This clone was counted once. This chain joins TRBV19 and TRBJ1-1; no clear D. Trimming shortened V by 4 bases and J by 5 bases, and 11 bases separated the two germline ends. The CDR3 has 13 amino acids. Germline V gives CDR1 LNHDA, CDR2 SQIVND (reference sequence). This chain's CDR3 is CASSTQRRTEAFF. As DNA, the CDR3 is TGTGCCAGTAGTACGCAGAGGCGGACTGAAGCTTTCTTT.

This rearrangement joins TRBV3-1 (or the pseudogene TRBV3-2) to TRBJ2-2, with 7 bases lining up with TRBD2. V trimming: 1 base; J trimming: 7 bases; junction bases outside the gene matches: 9. The CDR3 is 16 amino acids. The germline CDR1 and CDR2 sequences are LGHDT and YNNKEL (reference sequence). CDR3 sequence (DNA): TGTGCCAGCAGCCAAGTGGGACGGGAGCGGGACGGGGAGCTGTTTTTT. This encodes CASSQVGRERDGELFF.

The V call is TRBV11-2, the J call TRBJ1-4; 8 bases align to TRBD1. The ends lost 1 base at V and 8 bases at J; junction bases unmatched: 6. Germline values: CDR1 SGHAT, CDR2 FQNNGV. This CDR3 comprises 15 residues. DNA for the CDR3: TGTGCCAGCAGCTTAGGACAGGGGTTTTGGGAAAAACTGTTTTTT. Protein sequence: CASSLGQGFWEKLFF.

The chain employs TRBV4-1 and TRBJ2-4; weak D call: TRBD2 (7 bases). In germline, CDR1 is MGHRA, CDR2 YSYEKL. The V end lost 3 bases, the J end lost 7 bases, and 16 bases lay between the germline ends. The CDR3 totals 15 residues. For the CDR3, the DNA is TGCGCCAGCAGCCACGTGGGGGGGCAGGGGAACATTCAGTACTTC. It encodes CASSHVGGQGNIQYF.

This rearrangement joins TRBV12-5 to TRBJ1-6; a possible D gene is TRBD1 (6 bases). Germline V gene sequence: CDR1 LGHNT, CDR2 FRNRAP. V was clipped by 0 bases and J by 9 bases, with 15 bases between them. The CDR3 spans 16 residues. CDR3 DNA: TGTGCTAGTGGTTTGGTACTAGGGGGATCGGTTTCACCCCTCCACTTT. Its protein is CASGLVLGGSVSPLHF.

The genes are TRBV20-1 and TRBJ2-3; 8 nucleotides agree with TRBD2. Per the germline V gene, CDR1 is DFQATT and CDR2 is SNEGSKA (reference sequence). CDR3 length: 14 amino acids. Losses at the gene ends were 3 bases for V and 3 bases for J; bases not matched to a gene: 5. CDR3 loop: CSASGLARTDTQYF. The CDR3 nucleotides read TGCAGTGCTAGTGGACTAGCAAGAACAGATACGCAGTATTTT.

V and J are TRBV9 and TRBJ2-1, with 8 bases aligning to TRBD1. V lost 5 bases and J lost 3; bases outside the gene matches: 7. This CDR3 is 15 amino acids long. The V gene's germline CDR1 is SGDLS and CDR2 YYNGEE. This CDR3 reads CASSTGTGGYNEQFF. The CDR3 bases are TGTGCCAGCAGTACCGGGACAGGCGGCTACAATGAGCAGTTCTTC.